This T cell receptor (beta chain) was identified during a study of T cell responses to AZD1222 COVID-19 vaccine. With regard to this clone: Its antigen remains unknown.

General study points: Only a handful of people who got AZD1222 tested seropositive at baseline.

Some clones are missing from TCRdb's copy, which holds only in-frame ones; the method was immunoSEQ multiplex PCR. The sample holds 180,000 or so clones, 92% seen once. Specimen: peripheral blood, collected 28 days after the second AZD1222 dose. This sequence was found in an adult who received the AZD1222 COVID-19 vaccine.

The CDR3 sequence is CASSFIDRGSYEQYF. DNA for the CDR3: TGTGCCAGCAGCTTCATTGACAGGGGATCCTACGAGCAGTACTTC. The V gene is TRBV7-9, the J gene TRBJ2-7, with TRBD1 matching over 8 bases. Germline V gives CDR1 SEHNR, CDR2 FQNEAQ (reference sequence). CDR3 length equals 15 residues. Germline trimming cut 3 bases from V and 1 base from J; bases unmatched to any gene: 5. Full variable domain (outside the CDR3, taken from reference TRBV7-9 and TRBJ2-7): DTGVSQNPRHKITKRGQNVTFRCDPISEHNRLYWYRQTLGQGPEFLTYFQNEAQLEKSRLLSDRFSAERPKGSFSTLEIQRTEQGDSAMYLCASSFIDRGSYEQYFGPGTRLTVT.